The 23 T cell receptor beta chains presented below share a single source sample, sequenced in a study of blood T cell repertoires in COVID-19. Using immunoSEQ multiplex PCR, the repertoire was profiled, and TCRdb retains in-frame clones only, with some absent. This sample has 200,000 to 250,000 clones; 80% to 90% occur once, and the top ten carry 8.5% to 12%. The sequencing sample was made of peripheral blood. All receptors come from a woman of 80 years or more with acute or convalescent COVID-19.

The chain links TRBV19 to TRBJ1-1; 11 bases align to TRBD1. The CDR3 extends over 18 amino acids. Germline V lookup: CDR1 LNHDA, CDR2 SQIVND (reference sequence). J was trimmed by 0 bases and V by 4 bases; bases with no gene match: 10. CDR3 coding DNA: TGTGCCAGTAGTACAACCACCGGGACAGGGGGGATGAACACTGAAGCTTTCTTT. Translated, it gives CASSTTTGTGGMNTEAFF.

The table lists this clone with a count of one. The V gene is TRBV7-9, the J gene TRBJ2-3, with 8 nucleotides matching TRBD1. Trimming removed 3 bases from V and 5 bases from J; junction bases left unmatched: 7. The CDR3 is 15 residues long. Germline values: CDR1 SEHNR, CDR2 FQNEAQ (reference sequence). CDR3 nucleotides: TGTGCCAGCAGCTTCTGGACAGGGCGGGAAGATACGCAGTATTTT. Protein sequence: CASSFWTGREDTQYF.

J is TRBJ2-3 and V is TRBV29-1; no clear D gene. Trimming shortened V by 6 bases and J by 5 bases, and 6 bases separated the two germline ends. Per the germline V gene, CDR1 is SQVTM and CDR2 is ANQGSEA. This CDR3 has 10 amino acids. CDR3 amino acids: CSVAGDTQYF. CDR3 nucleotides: TGCAGCGTGGCTGGAGATACGCAGTATTTT.

CDR3 region: CASSSSAGAQETQYF. In DNA, the CDR3 is TGTGCCAGCAGTTCCTCCGCGGGGGCCCAAGAGACCCAGTACTTC. This sequence joins TRBV27 and TRBJ2-5, with D maybe TRBD2 (7 bases). The V gene lost 4 bases and the J gene lost 1 base, with 13 bases spanning the gap. The CDR3 spans 15 residues. Looked up from germline, CDR1 is MNHEY and CDR2 is SMNVEV (reference sequence).

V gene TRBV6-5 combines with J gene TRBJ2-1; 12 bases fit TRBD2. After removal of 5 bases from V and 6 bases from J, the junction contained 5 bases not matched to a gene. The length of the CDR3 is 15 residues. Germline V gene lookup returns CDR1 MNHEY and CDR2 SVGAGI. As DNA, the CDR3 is TGTGCCAGCAGTCCGCTAGCGGGGGGGCCCAATGAGCAGTTCTTC. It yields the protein CASSPLAGGPNEQFF.

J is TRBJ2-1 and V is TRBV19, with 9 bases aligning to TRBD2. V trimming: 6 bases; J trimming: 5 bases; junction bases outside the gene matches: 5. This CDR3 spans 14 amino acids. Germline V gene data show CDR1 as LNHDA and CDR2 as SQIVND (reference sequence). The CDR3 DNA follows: TGTGCCAGTAGAAAGCGGGAGGAAGACAATGAGCAGTTCTTC. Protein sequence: CASRKREEDNEQFF.

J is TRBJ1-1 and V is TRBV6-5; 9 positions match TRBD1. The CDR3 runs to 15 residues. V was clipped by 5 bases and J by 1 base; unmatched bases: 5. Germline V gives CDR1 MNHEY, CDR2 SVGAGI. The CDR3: CASSPGTGSNTEAFF. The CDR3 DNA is TGTGCCAGCAGTCCTGGGACAGGGTCGAACACTGAAGCTTTCTTT.

The CDR3 nucleotides read TGTGCCAGTATGTGGGCAGCTCCTAACTATGGCTACACCTTC. Translated: CASMWAAPNYGYTF. This chain uses TRBV6-5 with TRBJ1-2, with D uncertain. V lost 9 bases to trimming and J lost 0 bases, with 14 bases between them. Looked up from germline, CDR1 is MNHEY and CDR2 is SVGAGI. The CDR3 is 14 residues long.

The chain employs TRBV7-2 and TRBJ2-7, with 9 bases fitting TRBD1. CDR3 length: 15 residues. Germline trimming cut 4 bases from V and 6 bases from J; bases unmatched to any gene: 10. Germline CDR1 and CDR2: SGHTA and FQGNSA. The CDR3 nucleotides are TGTGCCAGCAGCTATGCGGGACAGGGTAGTACCGAGCAGTACTTC. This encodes CASSYAGQGSTEQYF.

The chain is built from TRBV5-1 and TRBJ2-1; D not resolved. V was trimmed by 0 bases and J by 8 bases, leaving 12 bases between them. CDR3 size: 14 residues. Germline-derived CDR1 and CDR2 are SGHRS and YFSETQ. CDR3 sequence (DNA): TGCGCCAGCAGCTTGGCCCCCAGCGTCTATGAGCAGTTCTTC. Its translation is CASSLAPSVYEQFF.

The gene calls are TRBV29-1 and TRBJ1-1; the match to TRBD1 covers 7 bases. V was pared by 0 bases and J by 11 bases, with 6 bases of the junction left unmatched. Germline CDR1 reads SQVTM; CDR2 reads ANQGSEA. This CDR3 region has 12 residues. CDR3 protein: CSVEDLTGRAFF. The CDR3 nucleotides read TGCAGCGTTGAAGATTTGACAGGGAGGGCTTTCTTT.

This CDR3 reads CASSPGSGVREKLFF. CDR3 DNA sequence: TGTGCCAGCTCACCCGGGTCAGGGGTTCGGGAAAAACTGTTTTTT. V usage is TRBV18 and J usage is TRBJ1-4, with D perhaps TRBD1 (6 bases). CDR1 and CDR2 (germline): KGHSH, LQKENI. The CDR3 is 15 amino acids. V gave up 3 bases and J gave up 8 bases, with 16 bases separating them.

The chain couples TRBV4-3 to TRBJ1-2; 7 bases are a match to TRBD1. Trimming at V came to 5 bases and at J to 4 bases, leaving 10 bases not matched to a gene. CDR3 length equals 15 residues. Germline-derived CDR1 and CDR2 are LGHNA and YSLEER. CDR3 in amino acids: CASSSDPGQSYGYTF. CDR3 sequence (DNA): TGCGCCAGCAGCTCAGACCCGGGACAGTCCTATGGCTACACCTTC.

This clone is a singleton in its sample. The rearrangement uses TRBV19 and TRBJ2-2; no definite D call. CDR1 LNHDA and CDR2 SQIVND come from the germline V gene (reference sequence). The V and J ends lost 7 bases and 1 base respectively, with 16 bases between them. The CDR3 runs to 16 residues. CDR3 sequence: CASTSPFRENTGELFF. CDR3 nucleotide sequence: TGTGCCAGTACCTCCCCGTTCCGAGAGAACACCGGGGAGCTGTTTTTT.

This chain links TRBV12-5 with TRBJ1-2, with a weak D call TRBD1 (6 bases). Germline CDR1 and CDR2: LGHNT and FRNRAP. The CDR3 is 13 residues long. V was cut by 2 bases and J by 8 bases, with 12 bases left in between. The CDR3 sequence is CASGLMNRDGYTF. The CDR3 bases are TGTGCTAGTGGTTTGATGAACAGGGACGGCTACACCTTC.

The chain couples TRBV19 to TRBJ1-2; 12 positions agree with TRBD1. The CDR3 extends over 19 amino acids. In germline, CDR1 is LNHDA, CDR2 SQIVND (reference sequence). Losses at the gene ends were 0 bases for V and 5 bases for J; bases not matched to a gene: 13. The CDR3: CASSIDRIGTGGARYGYTF. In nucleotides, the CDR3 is TGTGCCAGTAGTATAGATCGTATCGGGACAGGGGGCGCTCGGTATGGCTACACCTTC.

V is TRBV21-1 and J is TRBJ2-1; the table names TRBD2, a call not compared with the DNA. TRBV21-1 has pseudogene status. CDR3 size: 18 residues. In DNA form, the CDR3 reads TGTGCCAGCAGCGGCGCGCTGCCGACTGCCGGGAACTACAATGAGCAGTTCTTC. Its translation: CASSGALPTAGNYNEQFF.

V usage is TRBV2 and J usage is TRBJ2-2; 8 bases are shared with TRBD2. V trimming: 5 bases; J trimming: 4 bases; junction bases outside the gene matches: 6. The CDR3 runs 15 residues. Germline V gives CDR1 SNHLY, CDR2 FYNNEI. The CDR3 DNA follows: TGTGCCAGCAGTAGTCAGGCGGGGGGCACCGGGGAGCTGTTTTTT. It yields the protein CASSSQAGGTGELFF.

CDR3 coding DNA: TGTGCCAGCAGTTCGTCCGACAGCTCCTATAATTCACCCCTCCACTTT. It encodes CASSSSDSSYNSPLHF. The V and J genes are TRBV27 and TRBJ1-6, with D possibly TRBD1 on 5 matching bases. V gave up 4 bases and J gave up 0 bases, with 10 bases separating them. The CDR3 loop spans 16 amino acids. Germline CDR1 and CDR2: MNHEY and SMNVEV (reference sequence).

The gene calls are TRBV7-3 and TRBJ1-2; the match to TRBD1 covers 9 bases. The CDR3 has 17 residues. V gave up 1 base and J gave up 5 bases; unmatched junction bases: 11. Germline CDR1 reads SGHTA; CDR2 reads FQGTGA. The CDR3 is CASSLRGSGQGGYGYTF. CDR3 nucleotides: TGTGCCAGCAGCTTAAGGGGCTCGGGACAGGGAGGGTATGGCTACACCTTC.

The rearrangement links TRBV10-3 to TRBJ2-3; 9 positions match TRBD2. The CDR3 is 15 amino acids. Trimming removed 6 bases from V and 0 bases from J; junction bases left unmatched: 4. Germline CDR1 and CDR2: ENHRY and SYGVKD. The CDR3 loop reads CAIRTGLASTDTQYF. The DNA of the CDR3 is TGTGCCATCAGGACGGGACTAGCTAGCACAGATACGCAGTATTTT.

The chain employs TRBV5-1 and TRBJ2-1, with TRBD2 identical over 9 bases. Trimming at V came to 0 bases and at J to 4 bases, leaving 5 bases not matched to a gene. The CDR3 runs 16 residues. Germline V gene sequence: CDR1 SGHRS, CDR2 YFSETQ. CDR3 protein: CASSLDLAGGYNEQFF. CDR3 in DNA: TGCGCCAGCAGCTTGGACTTGGCGGGGGGGTACAATGAGCAGTTCTTC. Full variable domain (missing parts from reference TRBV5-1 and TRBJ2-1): KAGVTQTPRYLIKTRGQQVTLSCSPISGHRSVSWYQQTPGQGLQFLFEYFSETQRNKGNFPGRFSGRQFSNSRSEMNVSTLELGDSALYLCASSLDLAGGYNEQFFGPGTRLTVL.

DNA for the CDR3: TGTGCCACCAGTGATCGGGCAGGGGACGGCTACACCTTC. It translates to CATSDRAGDGYTF. The genes are TRBV24-1 and TRBJ1-2, with TRBD1 as a possible D gene (6 bases). Germline V gives CDR1 KGHDR, CDR2 SFDVKD. The CDR3 runs 13 residues. V was clipped by 3 bases and J by 8 bases, with 12 bases between them.